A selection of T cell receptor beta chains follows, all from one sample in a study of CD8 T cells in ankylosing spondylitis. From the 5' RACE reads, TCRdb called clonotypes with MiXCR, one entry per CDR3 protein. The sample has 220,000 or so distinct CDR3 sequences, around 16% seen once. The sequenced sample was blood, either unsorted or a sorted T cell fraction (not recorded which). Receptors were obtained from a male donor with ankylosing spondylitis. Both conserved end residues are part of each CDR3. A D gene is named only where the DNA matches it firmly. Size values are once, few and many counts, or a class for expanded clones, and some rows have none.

CASSFAVATGELFF	TGTGCCAGCAGTTTTGCCGTAGCCACCGGGGAGCTGTTTTTT	many	TRBJ2-2	NA	TRBV12-3/TRBV12-4
CSARDRVSETQYF	TGCAGTGCTAGAGATCGAGTATCAGAGACCCAGTACTTC	few	TRBJ2-5	NA	TRBV20-1
CASSSGLYNEQFF	TGCGCCAGCAGCTCCGGACTATACAATGAGCAGTTCTTC	many	TRBJ2-1	NA	TRBV4-1
CSARGLAVYEQYF	TGCAGTGCTAGGGGACTAGCCGTCTACGAGCAGTACTTC	NA	TRBJ2-7	TRBD2	TRBV20-1
CSVEERESQETQYF	TGCAGCGTTGAGGAGCGGGAGTCCCAAGAGACCCAGTACTTC	NA	TRBJ2-5	TRBD2	TRBV29-1
CASRLLAGPYEQYF	TGTGCCAGCAGGCTACTAGCGGGACCCTACGAGCAGTACTTC	few	TRBJ2-7	TRBD2	TRBV27
CASSLVLGGNEQFF	TGTGCCAGCAGCTTAGTTCTGGGGGGCAATGAGCAGTTCTTC	few	TRBJ2-1	NA	TRBV7-2
CASSFLGFPGTDTQYF	TGTGCCAGCAGTTTTCTGGGGTTTCCTGGCACAGATACGCAGTATTTT	many	TRBJ2-3	NA	TRBV12-3/TRBV12-4
CASGDRVGYEQYF	TGTGCCAGCGGGGACAGGGTAGGCTACGAGCAGTACTTC	few	TRBJ2-7	TRBD1	TRBV13
CASSGQAGENTGELFF	TGTGCCAGCAGTGGGCAGGCAGGGGAAAACACCGGGGAGCTGTTTTTT	NA	TRBJ2-2	NA	TRBV6-1
CASSPSGRTGKDEQYF	TGCGCCAGCAGCCCTTCCGGAAGGACAGGGAAGGACGAGCAGTACTTC	NA	TRBJ2-7	TRBD1	TRBV4-1
CASSLGWGDEDTEAFF	TGTGCCAGCAGCTTGGGTTGGGGGGACGAGGACACTGAAGCTTTCTTT	NA	TRBJ1-1	NA	TRBV7-9
CASSLRTGLEAFF	TGTGCCAGCAGCCTCCGGACAGGGCTAGAAGCTTTCTTT	NA	TRBJ1-1	TRBD1	TRBV3-1
CASSLIGLAERYNEQFF	TGTGCCAGCAGCTTAATAGGCCTAGCGGAGCGATACAATGAGCAGTTCTTC	once	TRBJ2-1	TRBD2	TRBV7-9
CASSSLAGGPVSYNEQFF	TGTGCCAGCAGTTCCCTAGCGGGAGGGCCTGTGTCCTACAATGAGCAGTTCTTC	few	TRBJ2-1	TRBD2	TRBV27
CASSPRVGKLFF	TGTGCCAGCAGCCCTAGGGTCGGGAAACTGTTTTTT	few	TRBJ1-4	NA	TRBV6-4
CASSVLEPRGGDEQFF	TGCGCCAGCAGCGTTCTCGAGCCCAGGGGAGGAGATGAGCAGTTCTTC	few	TRBJ2-1	NA	TRBV5-1